Listed below are T cell receptor beta chains from one sample, sequenced in a study of shared clonotypes between healthy human individuals. Profiled with immunoSEQ multiplex PCR; TCRdb holds only in-frame clones, not every one. The sample lists a few hundred thousand clones, approximately 97% seen once, with 0.045% to 0.07% in the top ten. Material: naive CD4+ T cells sorted from blood. Every receptor here comes from a woman in her 30s in good health. Both conserved end residues are part of each CDR3. D genes are given only for firm matches. Clone size is not always given. Where it is, it says once, few, many or a class for expanded clones.

TRBJ2-3,NA,14,TRBD2,TRBV6-1,CASSSGGTTDTQYF,TGTGCCAGCAGTTCCGGGGGGACCACAGATACGCAGTATTTT
TRBJ2-2,NA,18,NA,TRBV7-8,CASSSKLGSDMNTGELFF,TGTGCCAGCAGCTCCAAACTCGGGAGTGATATGAACACCGGGGAGCTGTTTTTT
TRBJ2-3,NA,16,TRBD2,TRBV5-1,CASSLVAGVGTDTQYF,TGCGCCAGCAGCTTGGTAGCGGGAGTCGGCACAGATACGCAGTATTTT
TRBJ1-4,NA,14,TRBD1,TRBV2,CASSNRGSNEKLFF,TGTGCCAGCAGCAACAGGGGTTCTAATGAAAAACTGTTTTTT
TRBJ2-1,NA,13,NA,TRBV29-1,CSARVSSYNEQFF,TGCAGCGCCAGAGTGAGCTCCTACAATGAGCAGTTCTTC
TRBJ2-5,NA,15,NA,TRBV18,CASSPPTTYQETQYF,TGTGCCAGCTCACCACCAACCACGTACCAAGAGACCCAGTACTTC
TRBJ1-3,NA,15,TRBD1,TRBV10-3,CAIATGGASGNTIYF,TGTGCCATCGCGACAGGGGGCGCATCTGGAAACACCATATATTTT
TRBJ2-2,NA,16,TRBD2,TRBV5-1,CASSLQREVDTGELFF,TGCGCCAGCAGCTTGCAGCGGGAGGTCGACACCGGGGAGCTGTTTTTT
TRBJ2-3,once,15,NA,TRBV14,CASSQRQVSTDTQYF,TGTGCCAGCAGCCAACGACAGGTCAGCACAGATACGCAGTATTTT
TRBJ2-7,NA,15,TRBD1,TRBV10-1,CASSDSGTASYEQYF,TGCGCCAGCAGTGACTCCGGGACAGCCTCCTACGAGCAGTACTTC
TRBJ2-3,once,14,NA,TRBV5-1,CASSSGREADTQYF,TGCGCCAGCAGCTCGGGCAGAGAGGCAGATACGCAGTATTTT
TRBJ1-2,NA,13,NA,TRBV6-1,CASSESKGYGYTF,TGTGCCAGCAGTGAATCGAAGGGCTATGGCTACACCTTC
TRBJ2-1,NA,14,TRBD2,TRBV30,CAWSRQRECNEQFF,TGTGCCTGGAGTCGGCAGCGGGAGTGCAATGAGCAGTTCTTC
TRBJ1-1,NA,14,NA,TRBV28,CASTREAVNTEAFF,TGTGCCAGCACCCGGGAGGCAGTGAACACTGAAGCTTTCTTT
TRBJ1-1,NA,13,NA,TRBV6-5,CASRAGGGSEAFF,TGTGCCAGCAGGGCAGGAGGGGGGTCTGAAGCTTTCTTT
TRBJ1-5,NA,15,TRBD1,TRBV6-6,CASSSQQGKGQPQHF,TGTGCCAGCAGTTCACAACAGGGGAAAGGTCAGCCCCAGCATTTT
TRBJ2-7,NA,11,NA,TRBV19,CASRNSYEQYF,TGTGCCAGTAGAAATTCCTACGAGCAGTACTTC
TRBJ2-2,few,14,NA,TRBV10-1,CASTGQLPPGELFF,TGCGCCAGCACCGGGCAACTCCCCCCCGGGGAGCTGTTTTTT
TRBJ2-7,NA,12,NA,TRBV5-1,CASSYQGYEQYF,TGCGCCAGCAGCTACCAGGGCTACGAGCAGTACTTC
TRBJ2-3,NA,15,NA,TRBV6-6,CASRPGLTSTDTQYF,TGTGCCAGCAGACCGGGACTGACTAGCACAGATACGCAGTATTTT
TRBJ2-2,NA,14,NA,TRBV5-5,CASSRGPPSGELFF,TGTGCCAGCAGCCGAGGACCGCCCAGCGGGGAGCTGTTTTTT
TRBJ2-1,NA,15,TRBD2,TRBV4-1,CASSLIAGVGNEQFF,TGCGCCAGCAGCTTAATAGCGGGAGTAGGCAATGAGCAGTTCTTC
TRBJ2-7,NA,13,NA,TRBV4-1,CASSHAGGHEQYF,TGCGCCAGCAGCCATGCCGGGGGCCACGAGCAGTACTTC
TRBJ2-2,NA,15,TRBD2,TRBV5-4,CASSSKREGPGELFF,TGTGCCAGCAGCTCCAAGCGGGAGGGCCCCGGGGAGCTGTTTTTT
TRBJ2-3,NA,16,TRBD1,TRBV5-1,CASSLTGQAFTDTQYF,TGCGCCAGCAGCTTGACCGGACAGGCGTTCACAGATACGCAGTATTTT
TRBJ1-5,once,13,NA,TRBV19,CASSIRGDQPQHF,TGTGCCAGTAGTATCCGGGGGGATCAGCCCCAGCATTTT
TRBJ1-1,few,14,NA,TRBV25-1,CASSETGGNTEAFF,TGTGCCAGCAGTGAAACGGGCGGGAACACTGAAGCTTTCTTT
TRBJ1-2,NA,11,NA,TRBV30,CAWSVGYGYTF,TGTGCCTGGAGTGTGGGCTATGGCTACACCTTC
TRBJ1-1,NA,15,TRBD1,TRBV9,CASSVDRGPYTEAFF,TGTGCCAGCAGCGTGGACAGGGGTCCGTACACTGAAGCTTTCTTT
TRBJ2-7,NA,14,NA,TRBV19,CASSASRGPYEQYF,TGTGCCAGTAGTGCCAGCAGAGGGCCCTACGAGCAGTACTTC
TRBJ2-7,NA,14,NA,TRBV5-4,CASSSPEGLGEQYF,TGTGCCAGCAGCTCCCCAGAAGGGCTCGGCGAGCAGTACTTC
TRBJ1-1,NA,13,NA,TRBV5-1,CASSPQENTEAFF,TGCGCCAGCAGCCCACAGGAGAACACTGAAGCTTTCTTT
TRBJ1-1,NA,14,NA,TRBV7-2,CASSLARGNTEAFF,TGTGCCAGCAGCTTAGCGAGGGGCAACACTGAAGCTTTCTTT
TRBJ2-1,NA,15,TRBD1,TRBV11-2,CASSRRDRGYNEQFF,TGTGCCAGCAGCCGCCGGGACAGGGGCTACAATGAGCAGTTCTTC
TRBJ2-1,NA,16,TRBD1,TRBV4-2,CASSQDPGTGDNEQFF,TGTGCCAGCAGCCAAGATCCCGGGACAGGGGACAATGAGCAGTTCTTC